This T cell receptor beta chain was obtained from a study of shared clonotypes between healthy human individuals. For the study at large: A couple of women and three men aged 18 to 49 served as donors. Each donor's CD8 memory used one plate, CD8 naive two, each CD4 subset three. Study-wide results and caveats: Since donors were few, the genetic and exposure-history diversity represented was limited.

Terminally differentiated effector memory CD45RA+ cells were excluded by CCR7 positive selection of CD45RO-negative cells. Repertoires were generated with immunoSEQ multiplex PCR, while TCRdb's copy carries only in-frame clones and drops some. The table has under 1 million clones, around 96% seen once. As for this clone: The antigen is not known.

V was trimmed by 5 bases and J by 3 bases, leaving 19 bases between them. The CDR3 loop spans 16 amino acids. The germline V gene has CDR1 SEHNR and CDR2 FQNEAQ (reference sequence). V usage is TRBV7-9 and J usage is TRBJ2-5, with D perhaps TRBD1 or TRBD2 (5 bases each). Sequenced sample: naive CD8+ T cells sorted from blood. The clonotype comes from a man aged 30 to 39 in good health. As DNA, the CDR3 is TGTGCCAGCAGCCTAAGAGGGCCCGGGACGGAAGAGACCCAGTACTTC. Its protein product is CASSLRGPGTEETQYF.